These T cell receptor beta chains were read from a single sample in a study of response to subunit inactivated influenza vaccine. Each CDR3 protein gets one entry after TCRdb re-called the RT-PCR reads with MiXCR. The top ten clones hold 6.5% to 8% of a sample with some 600,000 distinct CDR3 sequences, approximately 14% of them seen once. Source: PBMCs from blood, taken roughly 2 weeks before vaccination. Receptor source: a man aged 50-59 years who received an inactivated influenza vaccine. Each CDR3 is given with its conserved first and last residue. A D gene is named only where the DNA matches it firmly. Not all rows give a size; the values are once, few, many and, for expanded clones, a class.

abundance: NA; d_gene: NA; v_gene: TRBV4-2; j_gene: TRBJ2-7; CDR3aa: CASSHEMTRSYEQYF; CDR3nt: TGTGCCAGCAGCCATGAGATGACTAGGAGCTACGAGCAGTACTTC
abundance: few; d_gene: TRBD2; v_gene: TRBV4-2; j_gene: TRBJ2-3; CDR3aa: CASSQASGGATDTQYF; CDR3nt: TGTGCCAGCAGCCAGGCTAGCGGGGGGGCCACAGATACGCAGTATTTT
abundance: NA; d_gene: TRBD2; v_gene: TRBV7-9; j_gene: TRBJ2-1; CDR3aa: CASSYGEGLGEQFF; CDR3nt: TGTGCCAGCAGCTATGGGGAAGGACTAGGAGAGCAGTTCTTC
abundance: NA; d_gene: TRBD1; v_gene: TRBV10-3; j_gene: TRBJ2-5; CDR3aa: CAISEFRDRGRQETQYF; CDR3nt: TGTGCCATCAGTGAGTTTAGGGACAGGGGACGACAAGAGACCCAGTACTTC
abundance: NA; d_gene: NA; v_gene: TRBV20-1; j_gene: TRBJ2-3; CDR3aa: CSASPEIADTQYF; CDR3nt: TGCAGTGCTAGCCCGGAGATTGCAGATACGCAGTATTTT
abundance: few; d_gene: TRBD2; v_gene: TRBV25-1; j_gene: TRBJ2-7; CDR3aa: CASSEAGDIYEQYF; CDR3nt: TGTGCCAGCAGTGAAGCGGGAGATATCTACGAGCAGTACTTC
abundance: NA; d_gene: NA; v_gene: TRBV30; j_gene: TRBJ1-3; CDR3aa: CAWSYSAHSGNTIYF; CDR3nt: TGTGCCTGGAGTTACAGTGCCCACTCTGGAAACACCATATATTTT
abundance: few; d_gene: TRBD2; v_gene: TRBV6-1; j_gene: TRBJ2-1; CDR3aa: CASSEYRTSGYNEQFF; CDR3nt: TGTGCCAGCAGTGAATATCGTACTAGCGGATACAATGAGCAGTTCTTC
abundance: NA; d_gene: NA; v_gene: TRBV29-1; j_gene: TRBJ2-5; CDR3aa: CSVVYGTRWETQYF; CDR3nt: TGCAGCGTTGTTTACGGGACGAGGTGGGAGACCCAGTACTTC
abundance: few; d_gene: NA; v_gene: TRBV19; j_gene: TRBJ2-1; CDR3aa: CASSIQTLPLNEQFF; CDR3nt: TGTGCCAGTAGTATACAGACGCTACCCTTAAATGAGCAGTTCTTC
abundance: once; d_gene: TRBD2; v_gene: TRBV7-6; j_gene: TRBJ2-5; CDR3aa: CASSGGTTMYQEIQYF; CDR3nt: TGTGCCAGCAGCGGAGGGACTACCATGTACCAAGAGATCCAGTACTTC
abundance: NA; d_gene: TRBD2; v_gene: TRBV7-3; j_gene: TRBJ2-1; CDR3aa: CASRESSGIANEQFF; CDR3nt: TGTGCCAGCAGGGAGAGTAGCGGGATTGCCAATGAGCAGTTCTTC
abundance: NA; d_gene: NA; v_gene: TRBV5-5; j_gene: TRBJ2-2; CDR3aa: CASSLDYQATGELFF; CDR3nt: TGTGCCAGCAGCTTGGACTATCAAGCCACCGGGGAGCTGTTTTTT
abundance: NA; d_gene: NA; v_gene: TRBV5-1; j_gene: TRBJ2-1; CDR3aa: CASSPDHYNEQFF; CDR3nt: TGCGCCAGCAGCCCGGACCACTACAATGAGCAGTTCTTC
abundance: few; d_gene: TRBD2; v_gene: TRBV3-1; j_gene: TRBJ2-3; CDR3aa: CASSQDLWRGGTDTQYF; CDR3nt: TGTGCCAGCAGCCAAGATTTGTGGCGGGGGGGCACAGATACGCAGTATTTT
abundance: NA; d_gene: TRBD2; v_gene: TRBV11-3; j_gene: TRBJ2-3; CDR3aa: CASSSQRLAVRGWGNTDTQYF; CDR3nt: TGTGCCAGCAGCTCGCAAAGACTAGCCGTGAGAGGGTGGGGGAACACAGATACGCAGTATTTT